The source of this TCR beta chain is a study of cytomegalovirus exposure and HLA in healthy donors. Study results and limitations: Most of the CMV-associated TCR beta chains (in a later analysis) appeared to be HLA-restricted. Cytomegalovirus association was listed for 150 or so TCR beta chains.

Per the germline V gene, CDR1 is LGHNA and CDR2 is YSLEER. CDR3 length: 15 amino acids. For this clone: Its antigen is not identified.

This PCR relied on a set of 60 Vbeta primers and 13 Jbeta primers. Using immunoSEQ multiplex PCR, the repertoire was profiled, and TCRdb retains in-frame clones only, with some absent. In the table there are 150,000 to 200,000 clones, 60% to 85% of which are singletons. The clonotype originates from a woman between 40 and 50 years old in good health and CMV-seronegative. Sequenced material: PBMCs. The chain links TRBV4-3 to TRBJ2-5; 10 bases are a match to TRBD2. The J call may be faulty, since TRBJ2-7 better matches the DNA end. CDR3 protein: CASSQEGLASNEQYF. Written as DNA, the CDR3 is TGCGCCAGCAGCCAAGAGGGACTAGCGAGTAACGAGCAGTACTTC.